The 8 T cell receptor beta chains given below trace back to one sample, sequenced in a study of cytomegalovirus exposure and HLA in healthy donors. PCR used 60 Vbeta primers and 13 Jbeta primers. Using immunoSEQ multiplex PCR, the repertoire was profiled, and TCRdb retains in-frame clones only, with some absent. Among more than 150,000 clones listed, about 80% were seen once. The specimen was PBMCs. The receptors derive from a man between 18 and 29 years old in good health and CMV-seronegative.

Note on this clone: Other nucleotide sequences from this sample produce the same CDR3. The gene calls are TRBV18 and TRBJ2-7; tentative D call: TRBD1 (6 bases). Germline V gene lookup returns CDR1 KGHSH and CDR2 LQKENI. The CDR3 has 15 amino acids. V gave up 0 bases and J gave up 3 bases, with 12 bases separating them. CDR3 nucleotide sequence: TGTGCCAGCTCACCACCCGGGCAGGGGTTCTACGAGCAGTACTTC. Translating it yields CASSPPGQGFYEQYF.

The gene calls are TRBV5-1 and TRBJ1-3; D not certain. The germline V gene encodes CDR1 SGHRS and CDR2 YFSETQ. Trimming pared 5 bases from V and 4 bases from J, leaving 10 bases between. The CDR3 spans 13 residues. As DNA, the CDR3 is TGCGCCAGCAGAGTAACGGGAGGAAACACCATATATTTT. Translation: CASRVTGGNTIYF. The full variable domain, rest sourced from reference TRBV5-1 and TRBJ1-3, is KAGVTQTPRYLIKTRGQQVTLSCSPISGHRSVSWYQQTPGQGLQFLFEYFSETQRNKGNFPGRFSGRQFSNSRSEMNVSTLELGDSALYLCASRVTGGNTIYFGEGSWLTVV.

The J gene is TRBJ2-2, the V gene TRBV29-1; the match to TRBD1 covers 12 bases. This CDR3 has 16 amino acids. J gave up 2 bases and V 6 bases, and 7 bases lay outside the gene matches. Per the germline V gene, CDR1 is SQVTM and CDR2 is ANQGSEA. This CDR3 reads CSVGTGGPINTGELFF. The CDR3 DNA reads as TGCAGCGTCGGGACAGGGGGCCCAATTAACACCGGGGAGCTGTTTTTT.

This clone was observed a handful of times. This rearrangement joins TRBV25-1 to TRBJ2-5; 7 bases fit TRBD1. The J call may be faulty, since TRBJ2-7 better matches the DNA end. From germline, CDR1 is MGHDK and CDR2 SYGVNS. The CDR3 has 14 residues. The CDR3 is CASSAPGQYYEQYF. Written as DNA, the CDR3 is TGTGCCAGCAGTGCTCCGGGACAGTACTACGAGCAGTACTTC.

The chain couples TRBV7-9 to TRBJ2-1; 10 bases match TRBD2. The trim removed 1 base at V and 8 bases at J, leaving 5 bases unmatched. The CDR3 has 15 amino acids. Germline CDR1 SEHNR, CDR2 FQNEAQ (reference sequence). In DNA, the CDR3 is TGTGCCAGCAGCTTAGTAGCGGGGGGACGGGATGAGCAGTTCTTC. Translation gives CASSLVAGGRDEQFF.

This clone was detected only a few times. The chain links TRBV5-1 to TRBJ2-3; TRBD2 matches at 9 bases. The V gene end was trimmed by 0 bases and the J gene end by 1 base; junction bases not matched to a gene: 3. Per the germline V gene, CDR1 is SGHRS and CDR2 is YFSETQ. The CDR3 has 16 amino acids. This CDR3 is CASSLDLAGRTDTQYF. CDR3 sequence (DNA): TGCGCCAGCAGCTTGGATCTAGCGGGGCGCACAGATACGCAGTATTTT.

DNA of the CDR3: TGCGCCAGCAGCTTGGATCAGGGGCTCGGCTATGGCTACACCTTC. Translating it yields CASSLDQGLGYGYTF. The chain couples TRBV5-1 to TRBJ1-2; a weak D match, TRBD1 (6 bases). CDR1 is SGHRS and CDR2 is YFSETQ in the germline V gene. The ends were cut back, 0 bases at V and 4 bases at J, with 13 bases in the middle. The CDR3 loop spans 15 amino acids.

This chain uses TRBV4-3 with TRBJ2-7, with D perhaps TRBD1 (6 bases). The CDR3 is made up of 14 amino acids. The germline V gene encodes CDR1 LGHNA and CDR2 YSLEER. Between the trimmed V and J ends, which lost 3 bases and 4 bases, there was a span of 13 bases. CDR3 sequence (DNA): TGCGCCAGCAGCCAGGATTCTAGGGGGTACGAGCAGTACTTC. This gives the protein CASSQDSRGYEQYF.